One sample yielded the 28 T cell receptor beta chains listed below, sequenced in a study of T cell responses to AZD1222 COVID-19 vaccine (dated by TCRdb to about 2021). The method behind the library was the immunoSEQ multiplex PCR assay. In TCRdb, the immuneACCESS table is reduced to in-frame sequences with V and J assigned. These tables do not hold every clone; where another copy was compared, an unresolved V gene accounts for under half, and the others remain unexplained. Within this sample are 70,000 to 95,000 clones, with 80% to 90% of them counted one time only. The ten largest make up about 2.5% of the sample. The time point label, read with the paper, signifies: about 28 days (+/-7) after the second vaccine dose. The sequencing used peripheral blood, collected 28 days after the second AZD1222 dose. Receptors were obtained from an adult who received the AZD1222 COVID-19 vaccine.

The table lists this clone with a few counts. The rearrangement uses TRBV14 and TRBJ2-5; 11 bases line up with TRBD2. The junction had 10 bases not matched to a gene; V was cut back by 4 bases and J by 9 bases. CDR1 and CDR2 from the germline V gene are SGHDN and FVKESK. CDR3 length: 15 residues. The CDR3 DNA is TGTGCCAGCAGCCCGGGCGGGACTAGCGGTCCCTCCCAGTACTTC. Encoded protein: CASSPGGTSGPSQYF.

This CDR3 is CASSLGVIGTGQETQYF. CDR3 DNA sequence: TGTGCCAGCAGCTTAGGAGTTATCGGGACAGGGCAAGAGACCCAGTACTTC. The chain is built from TRBV11-3 and TRBJ2-5, with 9 bases fitting TRBD1. CDR3 size: 17 residues. Germline V gene sequence: CDR1 SGHNT, CDR2 YENEEA. The V and J ends lost 1 base and 2 bases, in that order; junction bases with no gene match: 8.

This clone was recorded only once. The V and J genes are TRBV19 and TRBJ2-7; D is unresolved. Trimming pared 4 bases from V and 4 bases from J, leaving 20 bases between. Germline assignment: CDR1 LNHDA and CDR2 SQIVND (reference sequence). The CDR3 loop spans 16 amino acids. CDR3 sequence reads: CASSTNALGVSYEQYF. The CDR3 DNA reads TGTGCCAGTAGTACAAACGCGTTAGGTGTATCGTACGAGCAGTACTTC.

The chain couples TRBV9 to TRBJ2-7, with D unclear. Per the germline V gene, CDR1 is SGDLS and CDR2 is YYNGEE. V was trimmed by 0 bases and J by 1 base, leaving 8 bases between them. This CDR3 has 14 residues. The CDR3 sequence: CASSVDYGSYEQYF. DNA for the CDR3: TGTGCCAGCAGCGTAGATTATGGATCCTACGAGCAGTACTTC.

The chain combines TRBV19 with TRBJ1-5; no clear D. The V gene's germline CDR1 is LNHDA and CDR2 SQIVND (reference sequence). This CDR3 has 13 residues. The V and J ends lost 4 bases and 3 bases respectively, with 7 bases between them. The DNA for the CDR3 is TGTGCCAGTAGTAAGACGTTCAATCAGCCCCAGCATTTT. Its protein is CASSKTFNQPQHF.

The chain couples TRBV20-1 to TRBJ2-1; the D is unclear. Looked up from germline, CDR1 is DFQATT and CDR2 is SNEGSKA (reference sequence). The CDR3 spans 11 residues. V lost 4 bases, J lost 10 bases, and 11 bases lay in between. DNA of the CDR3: TGCAGTGCTACCAATGGGCGCGAGCAGTTCTTC. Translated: CSATNGREQFF.

The CDR3 region is CSVTQGEGSPLHF. The CDR3 coding sequence is TGCAGCGTTACACAGGGGGAAGGTTCACCCCTCCACTTT. The J gene is TRBJ1-6, the V gene TRBV29-1; 8 bases match TRBD1. CDR1 is SQVTM and CDR2 is ANQGSEA in the germline V gene. The ends lost 5 bases at V and 9 bases at J; junction bases unmatched: 6. The CDR3 covers 13 residues.

CDR3 protein: CASSEGGDRHEQYF. The CDR3 nucleotides are TGTGCCAGCAGTGAAGGGGGCGACCGTCACGAGCAGTACTTC. J is TRBJ2-7 and V is TRBV6-1; D is perhaps TRBD1 (5 bases). Germline CDR1 and CDR2: MNHNS and SASEGT. The germline V and J ends were trimmed by 1 base and 5 bases, with 12 bases remaining between them. This CDR3 has 14 residues.

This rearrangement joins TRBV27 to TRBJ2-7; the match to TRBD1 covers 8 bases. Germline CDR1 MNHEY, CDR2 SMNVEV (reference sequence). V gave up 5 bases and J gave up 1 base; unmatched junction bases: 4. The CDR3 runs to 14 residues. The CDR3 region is CASSTQGVSYEQYF. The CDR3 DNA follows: TGTGCCAGCAGTACACAGGGGGTTTCCTACGAGCAGTACTTC.

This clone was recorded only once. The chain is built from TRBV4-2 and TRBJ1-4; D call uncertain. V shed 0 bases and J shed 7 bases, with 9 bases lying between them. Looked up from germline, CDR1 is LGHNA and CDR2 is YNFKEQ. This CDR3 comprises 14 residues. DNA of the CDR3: TGTGCCAGCAGCCAAGACCCCCTGGGTGAAAAACTGTTTTTT. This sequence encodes CASSQDPLGEKLFF.

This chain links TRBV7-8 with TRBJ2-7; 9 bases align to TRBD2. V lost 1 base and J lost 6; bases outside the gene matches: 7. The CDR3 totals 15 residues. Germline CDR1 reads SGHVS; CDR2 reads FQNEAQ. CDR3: CASSLVRAGGGEQYF. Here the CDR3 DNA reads TGTGCCAGCAGCTTAGTCAGAGCGGGGGGTGGCGAGCAGTACTTC.

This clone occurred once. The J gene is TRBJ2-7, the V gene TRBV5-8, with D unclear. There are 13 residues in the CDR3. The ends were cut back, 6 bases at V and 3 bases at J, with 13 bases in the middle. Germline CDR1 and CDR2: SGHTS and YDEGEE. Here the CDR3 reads CASNEQRNYEQYF. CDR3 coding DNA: TGTGCCAGCAATGAGCAGAGGAACTACGAGCAGTACTTC.

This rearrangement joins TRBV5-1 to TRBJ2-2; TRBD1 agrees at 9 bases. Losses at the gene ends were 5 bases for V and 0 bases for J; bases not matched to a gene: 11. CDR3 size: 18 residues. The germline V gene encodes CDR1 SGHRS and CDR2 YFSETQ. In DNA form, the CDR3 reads TGCGCCAGCAGGAGACCGGGACAGGGCTTTGCGAACACCGGGGAGCTGTTTTTT. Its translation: CASRRPGQGFANTGELFF.

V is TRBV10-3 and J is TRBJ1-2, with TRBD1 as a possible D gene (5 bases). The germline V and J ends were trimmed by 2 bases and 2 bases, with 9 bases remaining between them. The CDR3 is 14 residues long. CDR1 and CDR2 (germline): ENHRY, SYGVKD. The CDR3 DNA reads TGTGCCATCAGTGAGCCCCGGACAAACTATGGCTACACCTTC. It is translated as CAISEPRTNYGYTF.

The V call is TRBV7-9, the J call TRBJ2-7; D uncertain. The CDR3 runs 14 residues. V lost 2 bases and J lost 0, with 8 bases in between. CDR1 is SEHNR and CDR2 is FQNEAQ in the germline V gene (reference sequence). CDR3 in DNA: TGTGCCAGCAGCTTAAGCCAGAGCTCCTACGAGCAGTACTTC. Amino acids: CASSLSQSSYEQYF.

This chain's CDR3 is CASSQDFQGGSYNEQFF. The DNA for the CDR3 is TGTGCCAGCAGCCAAGATTTTCAGGGGGGCTCCTACAATGAGCAGTTCTTC. This chain links TRBV14 with TRBJ2-1, with D tentatively TRBD1 (7 bases). V dropped 0 bases and J dropped 0 bases, with 12 bases sitting between them. The CDR3 covers 17 residues. The germline gives CDR1 SGHDN, CDR2 FVKESK.

The CDR3 DNA is TGTGCCAGCAGCCAATCCGTTTACACTGAAGCTTTCTTT. It yields the protein CASSQSVYTEAFF. This chain uses TRBV3-1 (or the pseudogene TRBV3-2) with TRBJ1-1; D remains unclear. This CDR3 has 13 amino acids. V dropped 2 bases and J dropped 3 bases, with 7 bases sitting between them. Germline V gene sequence: CDR1 LGHDT, CDR2 YNNKEL (reference sequence).

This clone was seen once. CDR3 nucleotide sequence: TGTGCCAGCAGCTTAGAAGGGGCTCGGGCTTCTGGGGCCAACGTCCTGACTTTC. Translated, it gives CASSLEGARASGANVLTF. V and J are TRBV7-6 and TRBJ2-6, with TRBD1 as a possible D gene (5 bases). The CDR3 has 18 residues. V lost 1 base to trimming and J lost 1 base, with 14 bases between them. Germline V gene data show CDR1 as SGHVS and CDR2 as FNYEAQ.

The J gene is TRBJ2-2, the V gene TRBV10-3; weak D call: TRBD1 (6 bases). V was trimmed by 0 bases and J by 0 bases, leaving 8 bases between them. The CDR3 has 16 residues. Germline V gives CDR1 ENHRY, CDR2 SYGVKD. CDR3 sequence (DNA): TGTGCCATCAGTGAGTCGGACAGCTCGAACACCGGGGAGCTGTTTTTT. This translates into CAISESDSSNTGELFF.

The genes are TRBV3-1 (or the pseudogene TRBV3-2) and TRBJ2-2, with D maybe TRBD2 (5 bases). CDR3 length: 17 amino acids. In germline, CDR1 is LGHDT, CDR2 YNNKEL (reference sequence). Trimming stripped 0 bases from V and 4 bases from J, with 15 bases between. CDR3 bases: TGTGCCAGCAGCCAAGATCTCAGCGGAGCGTTCACCGGGGAGCTGTTTTTT. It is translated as CASSQDLSGAFTGELFF.

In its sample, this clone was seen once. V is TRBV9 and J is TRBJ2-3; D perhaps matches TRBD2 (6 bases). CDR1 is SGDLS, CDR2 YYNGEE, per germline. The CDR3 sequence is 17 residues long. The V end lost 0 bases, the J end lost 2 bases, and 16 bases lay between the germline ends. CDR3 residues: CASSVVGGTPHTDTQYF. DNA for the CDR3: TGTGCCAGCAGCGTAGTTGGGGGGACGCCTCACACAGATACGCAGTATTTT.

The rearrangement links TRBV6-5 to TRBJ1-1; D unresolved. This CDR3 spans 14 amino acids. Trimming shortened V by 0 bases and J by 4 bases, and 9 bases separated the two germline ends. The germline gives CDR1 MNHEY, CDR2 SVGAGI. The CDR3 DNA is TGTGCCAGCAGTTACTCGATTCTGGGCACTGAAGCTTTCTTT. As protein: CASSYSILGTEAFF.

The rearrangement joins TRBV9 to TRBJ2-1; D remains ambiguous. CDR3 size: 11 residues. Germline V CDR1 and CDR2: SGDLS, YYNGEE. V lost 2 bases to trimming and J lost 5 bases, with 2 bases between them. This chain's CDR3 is CASSVDNEQFF. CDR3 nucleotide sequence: TGTGCCAGCAGCGTTGACAATGAGCAGTTCTTC.

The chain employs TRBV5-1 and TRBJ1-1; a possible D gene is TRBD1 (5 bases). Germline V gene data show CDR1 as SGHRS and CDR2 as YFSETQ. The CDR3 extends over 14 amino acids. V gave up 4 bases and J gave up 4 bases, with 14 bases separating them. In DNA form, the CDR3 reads TGCGCCAGCAGCGACGGGACGTACCTCACTGAAGCTTTCTTT. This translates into CASSDGTYLTEAFF.

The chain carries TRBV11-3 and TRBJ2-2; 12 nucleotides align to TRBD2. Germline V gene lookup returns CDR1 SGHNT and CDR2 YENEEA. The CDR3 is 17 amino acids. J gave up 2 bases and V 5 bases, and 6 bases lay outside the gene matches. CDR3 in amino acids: CASSARLAGANTGELFF. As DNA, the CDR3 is TGTGCCAGCAGCGCCCGACTAGCGGGGGCAAACACCGGGGAGCTGTTTTTT.

The CDR3 nucleotides are TGTGCCAGCAGCTTGCAGGGGACCTATAATTCACCCCTCCACTTT. It yields the protein CASSLQGTYNSPLHF. The V call is TRBV7-3, the J call TRBJ1-6; tentatively, D is TRBD1 (6 bases). Trimming stripped 3 bases from V and 2 bases from J, with 8 bases between. This CDR3 contains 15 residues. The germline gives CDR1 SGHTA, CDR2 FQGTGA.

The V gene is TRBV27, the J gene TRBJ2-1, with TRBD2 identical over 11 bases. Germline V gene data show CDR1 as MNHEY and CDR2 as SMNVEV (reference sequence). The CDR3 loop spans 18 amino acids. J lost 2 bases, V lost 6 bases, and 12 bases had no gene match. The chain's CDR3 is CASRTLPRTSGPYNEQFF. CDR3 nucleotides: TGTGCCAGCAGAACCCTTCCCCGGACTAGCGGGCCCTACAATGAGCAGTTCTTC.

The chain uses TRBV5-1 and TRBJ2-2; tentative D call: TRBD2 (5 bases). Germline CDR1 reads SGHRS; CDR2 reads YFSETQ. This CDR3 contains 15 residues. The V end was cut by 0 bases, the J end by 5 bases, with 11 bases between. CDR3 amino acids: CASSLGTRVTGELFF. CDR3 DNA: TGCGCCAGCAGCTTGGGGACGAGGGTTACCGGGGAGCTGTTTTTT.